This T cell receptor (beta chain) emerged from a study of T-cell memory formation after mild COVID-19. J lost 5 bases, V lost 6 bases, and 13 bases had no gene match. The CDR3 covers 17 residues. TCRdb processed the 5' RACE reads anew with MiXCR; each CDR3 protein has one entry. Here the sample spans fewer than 250,000 distinct CDR3 sequences, just over 15% being singletons. Note on this clonotype: What it binds is unknown.

Study observations and caveats: The CD4+ clones that contracted clustered mainly within CM and EM, and the CD8+ clones concentrated in EMRA.

Input material: PBMCs or a T cell subset sorted from them (not recorded which). V is TRBV12-3 or TRBV12-4 and J is TRBJ1-3, with 10 bases aligning to TRBD1. This sequence originates from an adult woman who had mild COVID-19 (a few samples of this study predate the infection). Cell type and time point are not known. The CDR3 sequence: CASSWEAGQGSRNTIYF. CDR3 sequence (DNA): TGTGCCAGCAGCTGGGAAGCGGGACAGGGGTCCAGAAACACCATATATTTT.